The sequence of this T cell receptor (beta chain) was determined in a study of control samples from healthy donors and cancer patients (dated by TCRdb to 2020 to 2021). CDR1 and CDR2 (MGHRA, YSYEKL) derive from the germline V gene. The cysteine opens and the phenylalanine closes a CDR3 of 13 amino acids. The entry retains the CDR3 DNA only, 39 bases that are in frame from base 1. V is pared back by 1 base and J by 5 bases, with 9 bases lying between the germline termini. Receptors were amplified or captured by the immunoSEQ multiplex PCR assay. TCRdb mirrors the immuneACCESS table, restricted to in-frame sequences. Some clones are absent from its copies; in checked studies, under half trace to an unresolved V gene, and the reason for the others is unknown. Present in this sample are approximately 97,000 clones, around 88% of which were seen just once. Around an eighth of the sample is taken by the ten largest.

Concerning this clone itself: Its antigen is unknown. No clone much larger than this one lies a single base away; base qualities are absent.

The sequenced material came from blood. The chain links TRBV4-1 with TRBJ2-7; a tentative D match to TRBD2 spans 5 bases. This clonotype originated in a man aged 25 to 40 in good health. The sequence in DNA is TGCGCCAGCAGCCAAGGGACTTCTCACGAGCAGTACTTC. This yields the protein CASSQGTSHEQYF.